The 20 T cell receptor beta chains presented below share a single source sample, sequenced in a study of blood T cell repertoires in COVID-19. Method: immunoSEQ multiplex PCR; TCRdb's copy keeps in-frame clones and lacks some. The data show 110,000 to 150,000 clones, around 80% seen once. The sequenced sample was PBMCs or T cells enriched from blood (not recorded which). The receptors were sampled from a woman in her 50s who had recovered from COVID-19.

Only a few counts were recorded for this clone. The V call is TRBV6-5, the J call TRBJ1-4; D is possibly TRBD1 (5 bases). The germline V gene encodes CDR1 MNHEY and CDR2 SVGAGI. This CDR3 spans 13 amino acids. V lost 0 bases and J 13 bases, leaving 12 bases between the germline ends. The CDR3 nucleotides are TGTGCCAGCAGTTACTCTCAGGGTTTGTCACTGTTTTTT. Protein product: CASSYSQGLSLFF.

This chain joins TRBV7-2 and TRBJ1-3; 7 bases match TRBD1. V gave up 0 bases and J gave up 0 bases; unmatched junction bases: 5. Per the germline V gene, CDR1 is SGHTA and CDR2 is FQGNSA. This CDR3 has 17 amino acids. CDR3 coding DNA: TGTGCCAGCAGCTTAGCGAGAGCAGGGGGCTCTGGAAACACCATATATTTT. This translates into CASSLARAGGSGNTIYF.

This chain uses TRBV5-1 with TRBJ2-2; tentative D call: TRBD1 (5 bases). This CDR3 spans 15 amino acids. Germline assignment: CDR1 SGHRS and CDR2 YFSETQ. Deletions cut 5 bases from V and 1 base from J, with 12 bases between. Here the CDR3 reads CASSLVTGNTGELFF. CDR3 nucleotide sequence: TGCGCCAGCAGTCTCGTTACAGGGAACACCGGGGAGCTGTTTTTT.

The chain carries TRBV4-2 and TRBJ1-1, with D perhaps TRBD1 (6 bases). This CDR3 is 15 amino acids long. The V gene lost 1 base and the J gene lost 3 bases, with 12 bases spanning the gap. Germline CDR1 and CDR2: LGHNA and YNFKEQ. The CDR3 sequence: CASSQVSPGDTEAFF. DNA of the CDR3: TGTGCCAGCAGCCAAGTATCGCCAGGGGACACTGAAGCTTTCTTT.

This chain connects TRBV24-1 to TRBJ1-4; 8 bases fit TRBD1. The V gene end was trimmed by 6 bases and the J gene end by 8 bases; junction bases not matched to a gene: 7. The CDR3 is made up of 14 amino acids. The germline gives CDR1 KGHDR, CDR2 SFDVKD. The CDR3 sequence: CATSQGQGAEKLFF. CDR3 nucleotides: TGTGCCACCAGTCAAGGGCAGGGGGCGGAAAAACTGTTTTTT.

The genes are TRBV28 and TRBJ1-1; 9 bases line up with TRBD1. Germline V gene data show CDR1 as MDHEN and CDR2 as SYDVKM. This CDR3 has 15 residues. J was trimmed by 4 bases and V by 4 bases; bases with no gene match: 7. This CDR3 is CASSSSGTGFTEAFF. CDR3 DNA: TGTGCCAGCAGTTCGTCCGGGACAGGGTTCACTGAAGCTTTCTTT.

In this sample, this clone turned up once. The J gene is TRBJ2-4, the V gene TRBV29-1, with D possibly TRBD2 on 5 matching bases. V was trimmed by 6 bases and J by 2 bases, leaving 8 bases between them. Germline CDR1 SQVTM, CDR2 ANQGSEA. This CDR3 region has 12 residues. The CDR3 spells CSVSGTKNIQYF. The DNA of the CDR3 is TGCAGCGTCTCCGGGACCAAAAACATTCAGTACTTC. The full variable domain, in which reference TRBV29-1 and TRBJ2-4 provide the parts outside the CDR3, is SAVISQKPSRDICQRGTSLTIQCQVDSQVTMMFWYRQQPGQSLTLIATANQGSEATYESGFVIDKFPISRPNLTFSTLTVSNMSPEDSSIYLCSVSGTKNIQYFGAGTRLSVL.

This sequence joins TRBV6-5 and TRBJ2-7; 8 bases align to TRBD1. Germline V gene data show CDR1 as MNHEY and CDR2 as SVGAGI. This CDR3 is built from 15 residues. J lost 0 bases, V lost 6 bases, and 7 bases had no gene match. The CDR3 region is CASRETGVFSYEQYF. In DNA, the CDR3 is TGTGCCAGCAGGGAGACAGGGGTCTTCTCCTACGAGCAGTACTTC.

This clone was observed a single time. The genes are TRBV28 and TRBJ2-3; the match to TRBD2 covers 8 bases. V lost 6 bases and J lost 6; bases outside the gene matches: 8. The CDR3 has 14 residues. Germline V lookup: CDR1 MDHEN, CDR2 SYDVKM. The CDR3 is CASSRGGKGDTQYF. The CDR3 bases are TGTGCCAGCAGCCGCGGGGGGAAAGGGGATACGCAGTATTTT.

The chain recombines TRBV7-8 with TRBJ1-6, with D possibly TRBD1 on 5 matching bases. Germline CDR1 is SGHVS and CDR2 is FQNEAQ. Trimming took 5 bases from V and 7 from J, leaving 18 bases between them. The length of the CDR3 is 16 residues. In nucleotides, the CDR3 is TGTGCCAGCAGCCAAATACCGACAGTGGCGAATTCACCCCTCCACTTT. Its protein is CASSQIPTVANSPLHF.

This clone was seen only once. V and J are TRBV7-9 and TRBJ1-2; TRBD1 is a possible D gene (6 bases). CDR1 and CDR2 from the germline V gene are SEHNR and FQNEAQ (reference sequence). The CDR3 loop spans 15 amino acids. V lost 1 base, J lost 1 base, and 10 bases lay in between. This chain's CDR3 is CASSLGQGSNYGYTF. The CDR3 DNA reads TGTGCCAGCAGCTTAGGCCAGGGGAGTAACTATGGCTACACCTTC.

This clone was detected only a few times. This chain links TRBV5-4 with TRBJ1-4, with TRBD1 matching over 9 bases. CDR3 length: 15 residues. Per the germline V gene, CDR1 is SGHNT and CDR2 is YYREEE (reference sequence). V lost 0 bases, J lost 13 bases, and 10 bases stayed unmatched. The CDR3 is CASSLGTGGAEGLFF. Written as DNA, the CDR3 is TGTGCCAGCAGCTTGGGTACAGGGGGCGCCGAGGGACTGTTTTTT.

This clone was recorded a few times. The J gene is TRBJ2-5, the V gene TRBV28, with D hard to call. This CDR3 contains 13 residues. V was trimmed by 7 bases and J by 7 bases, leaving 16 bases between them. The V gene's germline CDR1 is MDHEN and CDR2 SYDVKM. CDR3 sequence reads: CASTRYDMGTQYF. CDR3 bases: TGTGCCAGCACCCGCTACGACATGGGGACCCAGTACTTC.

The chain recombines TRBV6-5 with TRBJ2-4, with 10 bases identical to TRBD2. The trim removed 6 bases at V and 13 bases at J, leaving 9 bases unmatched. The CDR3 runs 13 residues. Germline-derived CDR1 and CDR2 are MNHEY and SVGAGI. This chain's CDR3 is CASRPAGTSVQYF. Here the CDR3 DNA reads TGTGCCAGCAGGCCTGCCGGGACTAGCGTCCAGTACTTC.

The CDR3 coding sequence is TGTGCCAGCAGTGGTAGACTACCTATCACCTACGAGCAGTACGTC. Its protein product is CASSGRLPITYEQYV. V usage is TRBV28 and J usage is TRBJ2-7, with a tentative D call TRBD2 (5 bases). Between the trimmed V and J ends, which lost 5 bases and 2 bases, there was a span of 16 bases. CDR1 is MDHEN and CDR2 is SYDVKM in the germline V gene. The CDR3 extends over 15 amino acids.

This rearrangement joins TRBV7-2 to TRBJ1-2, with 7 nucleotides matching TRBD1. This CDR3 has 13 residues. Germline CDR1 reads SGHTA; CDR2 reads FQGNSA. J gave up 8 bases and V 3 bases, and 6 bases lay outside the gene matches. The CDR3 loop reads CASSFSGGDGYTF. The CDR3 bases are TGTGCCAGCAGCTTTTCAGGGGGAGACGGCTACACCTTC.

The chain is built from TRBV6-4 and TRBJ1-3; no firm D call. CDR1 and CDR2 (germline): MRHNA, SNTAGT. There are 17 residues in the CDR3. The V end lost 0 bases, the J end lost 0 bases, and 12 bases lay between the germline ends. CDR3 loop: CASSDSWRRNSGNTIYF. In DNA, the CDR3 is TGTGCCAGCAGTGACTCCTGGAGACGGAACTCTGGAAACACCATATATTTT.

The chain has TRBV10-2 and TRBJ2-7; 7 bases are shared with TRBD1. V shed 9 bases and J 0 bases; nucleotides not matched to a gene: 5. CDR3 size: 13 residues. Germline V CDR1 and CDR2: WSHSY, SAAADI. CDR3 sequence reads: CASQQGFSYEQYF. In DNA form, the CDR3 reads TGCGCCAGTCAACAGGGGTTCTCCTACGAGCAGTACTTC.

The chain carries TRBV5-1 and TRBJ2-1; TRBD2 matches 13 bases. The CDR3 is made up of 15 amino acids. V trimming: 2 bases; J trimming: 6 bases; junction bases outside the gene matches: 2. Germline CDR1 is SGHRS and CDR2 is YFSETQ. The CDR3 nucleotides read TGCGCCAGCAGCTTACTAGCGGGGGGGCTCAATGAGCAGTTCTTC. Amino acid sequence: CASSLLAGGLNEQFF.

V usage is TRBV10-3 and J usage is TRBJ1-2, with TRBD1 matching over 12 bases. With 4 bases clipped from V and 3 bases from J, the junction kept 9 bases outside the gene matches. The CDR3 has 17 residues. Germline V gives CDR1 ENHRY, CDR2 SYGVKD. The CDR3 reads CAISVGDRGRLDYGYTF. The CDR3 DNA reads TGTGCCATCAGTGTCGGGGACAGGGGGCGTCTAGACTATGGCTACACCTTC.